Each of the 12 T cell receptor beta chains below was sequenced from the same sample in a study of cytomegalovirus exposure and HLA in healthy donors. PCR was performed using 60 Vbeta and 13 Jbeta primers. TCRdb keeps only in-frame clones here, not all; method: immunoSEQ multiplex PCR. The table for this sample gives approximately 190,000 clones. Sequencing used PBMCs. The receptors shown here come from a young man in good health and CMV-seronegative.

The chain recombines TRBV7-2 with TRBJ1-1; possible D gene TRBD1, 5 bases. Between the trimmed V and J ends, which lost 10 bases and 5 bases, there was a span of 17 bases. The germline V gene encodes CDR1 SGHTA and CDR2 FQGNSA. The CDR3 spans 13 residues. DNA for the CDR3: TGTGCCACCCTAGCTTCCCGGGGGACTGAAGCTTTCTTT. Its translation: CATLASRGTEAFF.

V gene TRBV7-2 combines with J gene TRBJ1-3; D perhaps matches TRBD1 (6 bases). Per germline, CDR1 SGHTA and CDR2 FQGNSA. This CDR3 is built from 15 residues. Deletions cut 4 bases from V and 4 bases from J, with 14 bases between. The CDR3 is CASSSRGGDGNTIYF. The CDR3 coding sequence is TGTGCCAGCAGCTCCCGGGGGGGCGACGGAAACACCATATATTTT.

The J gene is TRBJ2-7, the V gene TRBV11-3, with a weak D call TRBD2 (5 bases). V shed 4 bases and J shed 6 bases, with 13 bases lying between them. The CDR3 sequence is 13 residues long. Germline CDR1 is SGHNT and CDR2 is YENEEA. This CDR3 reads CASSSGFGSEQYF. CDR3 DNA sequence: TGTGCCAGCAGCTCGGGATTTGGGTCCGAGCAGTACTTC.

The chain couples TRBV7-8 to TRBJ2-2; 9 bases line up with TRBD1. V lost 3 bases and J lost 3; bases outside the gene matches: 20. The germline gives CDR1 SGHVS, CDR2 FQNEAQ. CDR3 size: 21 residues. The CDR3 DNA sequence: TGTGCCAGCAGCTTGGACTCCTCCGGGACAGGGTTTTTTTATGACACCGGGGAGCTGTTTTTT. This codes for CASSLDSSGTGFFYDTGELFF.

The chain recombines TRBV19 with TRBJ1-6, with 9 bases identical to TRBD1. Trimming removed 5 bases from V and 7 bases from J; junction bases left unmatched: 6. The CDR3 is 15 amino acids. Germline V lookup: CDR1 LNHDA, CDR2 SQIVND (reference sequence). Here the CDR3 DNA reads TGTGCCAGTAGTCAGGGACAGGGATACAATTCACCCCTCCACTTT. Amino acids: CASSQGQGYNSPLHF.

The gene calls are TRBV11-2 and TRBJ1-1; D call uncertain. The germline V gene has CDR1 SGHAT and CDR2 FQNNGV. Trimming cost V 0 bases and J 0 bases, with 11 bases left between them. The CDR3 covers 16 residues. The CDR3 sequence: CASSLDRSSLNTEAFF. Here the CDR3 DNA reads TGTGCCAGCAGCTTAGACAGGTCTTCTTTGAACACTGAAGCTTTCTTT.

The chain links TRBV4-2 to TRBJ2-7; 9 bases are a match to TRBD1. CDR1 is LGHNA and CDR2 is YNFKEQ in the germline V gene. Trimming cost V 0 bases and J 3 bases; bases outside gene matches: 9. The CDR3 spans 17 residues. CDR3 in DNA: TGTGCCAGCAGCCAAGATCCCACAGGGGGCGGAAACTACGAGCAGTACTTC. This gives the protein CASSQDPTGGGNYEQYF.

This chain joins TRBV28 and TRBJ1-2, with TRBD1 matching 11 bases. The CDR3 runs 17 residues. V dropped 4 bases and J dropped 0; count of bases not matched to a gene: 7. The germline CDR1 and CDR2 sequences are MDHEN and SYDVKM. Here the CDR3 DNA reads TGTGCCAGCAGTTCCGGACAGGGGGCAGCTGCTAACTATGGCTACACCTTC. This translates into CASSSGQGAAANYGYTF.

This chain links TRBV18 with TRBJ2-5, with a tentative D call TRBD1 (6 bases). In germline, CDR1 is KGHSH, CDR2 LQKENI. The CDR3 sequence is 14 residues long. The ends were cut back, 3 bases at V and 4 bases at J, with 12 bases in the middle. The CDR3 loop reads CASSPLQGPETQYF. The CDR3 DNA follows: TGTGCCAGCTCACCCCTACAGGGTCCAGAGACCCAGTACTTC. Full variable domain (remainder filled in from reference TRBV18 and TRBJ2-5): NAGVMQNPRHLVRRRGQEARLRCSPMKGHSHVYWYRQLPEEGLKFMVYLQKENIIDESGMPKERFSAEFPKEGPSILRIQQVVRGDSAAYFCASSPLQGPETQYFGPGTRLLVL.

This sequence joins TRBV11-2 and TRBJ2-3; D might be TRBD2 (5 bases). The CDR3 has 14 amino acids. Germline lookup yields CDR1 SGHAT and CDR2 FQNNGV. Deletions cut 3 bases from V and 2 bases from J, with 9 bases between. The chain's CDR3 is CASSFGGLTDTQYF. The DNA of the CDR3 is TGTGCCAGCAGCTTTGGCGGACTCACAGATACGCAGTATTTT.

This chain's CDR3 is CASSSQGQNEQFF. The CDR3 nucleotides read TGTGCCAGCAGCTCCCAGGGTCAGAATGAGCAGTTCTTC. This chain links TRBV5-4 with TRBJ2-1, with D possibly matching TRBD1 (5 bases). Germline CDR1 and CDR2: SGHNT and YYREEE (reference sequence). V was clipped by 3 bases and J by 7 bases, with 11 bases between them. The length of the CDR3 is 13 residues.

The chain joins TRBV2 to TRBJ1-2, with D perhaps TRBD1 (5 bases). The V gene lost 2 bases and the J gene lost 5 bases, with 9 bases spanning the gap. Looked up from germline, CDR1 is SNHLY and CDR2 is FYNNEI. The CDR3 has 13 residues. CDR3 protein: CASSEYGGYGYTF. The DNA for the CDR3 is TGTGCCAGCAGTGAATATGGGGGGTATGGCTACACCTTC.